The TCR beta chain under discussion was sequenced for a study of blood T cell repertoires in COVID-19. Assay used: immunoSEQ multiplex PCR; TCRdb lists only in-frame clones, some missing. The sample has over 50,000 clones; about nine tenths are singletons. CDR3 size: 17 residues. With 0 bases removed from V and 0 bases from J, the gap between germline ends came to 12 bases. Germline loops: CDR1 SGHAT, CDR2 FQNNGV. The rearrangement uses TRBV11-2 and TRBJ1-3; D gene uncertain. The receptor comes from a human donor in a cohort sampled during active COVID-19. The sample consisted of peripheral blood. Here the CDR3 DNA reads TGTGCCAGCAGCTTAGATTTAGAACAGACCTCTGGAAACACCATATATTTT. This encodes CASSLDLEQTSGNTIYF.